A single TCR beta chain is shown here with its context. Antigen unknown. The sample belongs to a study of T cell responses to AZD1222 COVID-19 vaccine. Study-level results: Baseline antibody screening turned up just six seropositive AZD1222 recipients. Most donors were white British and more were female, and clonal diversity was possibly underestimated. Along spike, vaccine-associated CD4 TCRs were found throughout, with dominance at 160-218 and 743-854. After the peak T cell response, and only then, were repertoires sampled.

Assay: immunoSEQ multiplex PCR; the TCRdb copy retains only in-frame clones and omits some. This sample has approximately 170,000 clones; about 90% occur once, and the top ten carry roughly 0.98%. Germline V gene data show CDR1 as MGHRA and CDR2 as YSYEKL. V was cut by 3 bases and J by 3 bases, with 14 bases left in between. CDR3 length: 15 amino acids. The sequence was collected from an adult who received the AZD1222 COVID-19 vaccine. The chain recombines TRBV4-1 with TRBJ1-1; possible D gene TRBD1, 6 bases. The sample was peripheral blood, taken 28 days after the second AZD1222 dose. The DNA of the CDR3 is TGCGCCAGCAGCCACGGGACATCCAGGGACACTGAAGCTTTCTTT. Protein sequence: CASSHGTSRDTEAFF.